A selection of T cell receptor beta chains follows, all from one sample in a study of blood T cell repertoires in COVID-19. TCRdb's copy holds only in-frame clones and misses some; the assay was immunoSEQ multiplex PCR. The table shows roughly 230,000 clones, with around 82% occurring only once. The sample comprised peripheral blood. Receptors were obtained from a man between 50 and 59 years old with active or convalescent COVID-19. Both conserved end residues are part of each CDR3. The order of the fields is D gene, V gene, CDR3 protein. D genes are given only for firm matches.

d_gene: -; v_gene: TRBV5-1; CDR3aa: CASSLVSPSPLHF
d_gene: TRBD2; v_gene: TRBV2; CDR3aa: CASTRRGVNEQFF
d_gene: TRBD1; v_gene: TRBV5-5; CDR3aa: CASSPDQGAYTEAFF
d_gene: -; v_gene: TRBV7-2; CDR3aa: CASSPGLGGQPQHF
d_gene: TRBD2; v_gene: TRBV2; CDR3aa: CASGTNRYNEQFF
d_gene: -; v_gene: TRBV7-9; CDR3aa: CASSLVRDNIGTNEKLFF
d_gene: -; v_gene: TRBV7-8; CDR3aa: CASSLGGPNTGELFF
d_gene: -; v_gene: TRBV5-1; CDR3aa: CASAGGASIGYTF
d_gene: -; v_gene: TRBV7-2; CDR3aa: CASTVASADTQYF
d_gene: -; v_gene: TRBV19; CDR3aa: CASSIDPGSNYEQYF
d_gene: -; v_gene: TRBV7-9; CDR3aa: CASSRDGGYYEQYF
d_gene: -; v_gene: TRBV18; CDR3aa: CASSRDWETQYF
d_gene: TRBD1; v_gene: TRBV7-9; CDR3aa: CASSWGQNNEQFF
d_gene: TRBD2; v_gene: TRBV5-1; CDR3aa: CASSLQNGGLAGTDTQYF
d_gene: TRBD2; v_gene: TRBV4-2; CDR3aa: CASSQVGGGAGTDTQYF
d_gene: -; v_gene: TRBV29-1; CDR3aa: CSVVSSGMWNTIYF
d_gene: TRBD1; v_gene: TRBV18; CDR3aa: CASSPDRGTSTSGANVLTF
d_gene: -; v_gene: TRBV10-3; CDR3aa: CAISEHLRGFSSPVQETQYF
d_gene: -; v_gene: TRBV14; CDR3aa: CASSRIVGPFYEQYF
d_gene: -; v_gene: TRBV6-5; CDR3aa: CASRLTGGRNTEAFF
d_gene: TRBD2; v_gene: TRBV27; CDR3aa: CASGRGGGASDTQYF
d_gene: -; v_gene: TRBV9; CDR3aa: CASSLGGSGNTIYF
d_gene: TRBD1; v_gene: TRBV6-6; CDR3aa: CASSYTPDRFNSPLHF
d_gene: TRBD1; v_gene: TRBV5-8; CDR3aa: CASSLVGTDFYEQYF
d_gene: -; v_gene: TRBV6-5; CDR3aa: CASSYGEGLENTIYF
d_gene: -; v_gene: TRBV6-5; CDR3aa: CASSYSSGLGNTIYF
d_gene: TRBD2; v_gene: TRBV5-5; CDR3aa: CASSFTSGGSYEQYF
d_gene: -; v_gene: TRBV3-1/TRBV3-2; CDR3aa: CASSSARGTEAFF
d_gene: TRBD1; v_gene: TRBV14; CDR3aa: CAIPPPTGAYEQYF